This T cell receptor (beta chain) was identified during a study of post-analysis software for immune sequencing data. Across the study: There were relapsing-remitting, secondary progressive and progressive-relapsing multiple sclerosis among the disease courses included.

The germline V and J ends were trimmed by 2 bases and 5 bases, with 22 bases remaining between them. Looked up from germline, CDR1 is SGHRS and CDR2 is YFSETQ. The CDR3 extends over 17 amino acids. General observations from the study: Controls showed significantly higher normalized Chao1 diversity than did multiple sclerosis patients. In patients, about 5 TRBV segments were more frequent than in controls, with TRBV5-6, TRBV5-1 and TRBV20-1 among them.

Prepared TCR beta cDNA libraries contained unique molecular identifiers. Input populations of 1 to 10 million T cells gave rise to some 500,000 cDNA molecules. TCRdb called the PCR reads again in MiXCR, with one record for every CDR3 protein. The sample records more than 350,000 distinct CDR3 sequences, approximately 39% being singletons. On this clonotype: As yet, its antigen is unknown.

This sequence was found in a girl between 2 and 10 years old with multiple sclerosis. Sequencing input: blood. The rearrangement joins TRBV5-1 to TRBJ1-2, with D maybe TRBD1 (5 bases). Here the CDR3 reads CASSLDPESGQRYGYTF. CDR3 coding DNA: TGCGCCAGCAGCTTAGACCCTGAATCGGGGCAACGATATGGCTACACCTTC.